This T cell receptor (beta chain) was profiled in a study of STAT3 mutations in large granular lymphocyte leukemia. Approximately 40,000 productive templates were obtained per sample on average. TCRdb's copy holds only in-frame clones and misses some; the assay was immunoSEQ multiplex PCR. The top ten hold approximately 15% of the sample, which has fewer than 7,500 clones, nearly 90% seen once. The study's findings and limits: In about 30% of the 18 patients, new TCR clonotypes emerged after therapy. Persisting codominant clonotypes may have hidden a small pathogenic clone. In several patients, dominant TCR clone burden exceeded STAT3 mutant burden, suggesting STAT3 mutation arose secondarily. In T-cell large granular lymphocyte leukemia, about half of patients showed multiple immunodominant subclonotypes.

Points on this clone: Its antigen is as yet unknown.

The CDR3 has 14 amino acids. The germline CDR1 and CDR2 sequences are MNHEY and SMNVEV (reference sequence). Between the trimmed V and J ends, which lost 2 bases and 4 bases, there was a span of 6 bases. The sequencing sample was made of PBMCs. This chain joins TRBV27 and TRBJ1-6, with D unclear. This receptor was identified in a human donor with T large granular lymphocyte leukemia. Some clones in this sample may be carry-over from other donors' samples. The CDR3 nucleotides read TGTGCCAGCAGTTTAAGAGGTTATAATTCACCCCTCCACTTT. It encodes CASSLRGYNSPLHF.